This passage covers 3 T cell receptor beta chains from one sample sequenced in a study of T-cell memory formation after mild COVID-19. Each CDR3 protein gets one entry after TCRdb re-called the 5' RACE reads with MiXCR. The table shows hundreds of thousands of distinct CDR3 sequences, with around a sixth occurring only once. Sequenced sample: PBMCs or a T cell subset sorted from them (not recorded which). All receptors derive from an adult woman who had mild COVID-19 (a few samples of this study predate the infection). Cell type and time point are not known.

This clonotype was counted only a few times. The gene calls are TRBV6-1 and TRBJ1-1; D might be TRBD1 (6 bases). The CDR3 spans 14 residues. Germline lookup yields CDR1 MNHNS and CDR2 SASEGT. Trimming left V 6 bases short and J 0 bases short, with 11 bases between. The CDR3 spells CASRAGEMNTEAFF. CDR3 in DNA: TGTGCCAGCAGGGCAGGGGAAATGAACACTGAAGCTTTCTTT.

J is TRBJ1-1 and V is TRBV7-9; no definite D call. The CDR3 contains 11 residues. Germline V lookup: CDR1 SEHNR, CDR2 FQNEAQ (reference sequence). V was clipped by 4 bases and J by 8 bases, with 8 bases between them. The CDR3 DNA follows: TGTGCCAGCAGCTACCAGTCAGAAGCTTTCTTT. Amino acid sequence: CASSYQSEAFF.

This clonotype has just a few counts. The chain links TRBV2 to TRBJ1-5; TRBD1 is a possible D gene (5 bases). Germline lookup yields CDR1 SNHLY and CDR2 FYNNEI. Trimming removed 3 bases at V and 7 bases at J, with 13 bases between. The CDR3 has 14 residues. The DNA of the CDR3 is TGTGCCAGCAGTGAGCGGCAGGGCCTACAGCCCCAGCATTTT. It is translated as CASSERQGLQPQHF.